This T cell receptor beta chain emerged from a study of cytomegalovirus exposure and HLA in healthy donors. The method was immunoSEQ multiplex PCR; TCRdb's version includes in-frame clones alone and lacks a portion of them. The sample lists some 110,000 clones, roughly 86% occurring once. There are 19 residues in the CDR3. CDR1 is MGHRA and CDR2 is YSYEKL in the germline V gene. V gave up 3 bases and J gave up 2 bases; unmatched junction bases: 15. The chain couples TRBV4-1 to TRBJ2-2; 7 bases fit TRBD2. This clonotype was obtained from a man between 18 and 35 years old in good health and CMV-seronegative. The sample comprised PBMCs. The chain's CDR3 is CASSQTMRRGKVNTGELFF. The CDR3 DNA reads TGCGCCAGCAGCCAGACTATGAGGCGGGGGAAGGTCAACACCGGGGAGCTGTTTTTT.